This T cell receptor beta chain was recorded in a study of T cells in localized non-small cell lung cancer. V was pared by 6 bases and J by 3 bases, with 9 bases of the junction left unmatched. Germline V lookup: CDR1 SGHRS, CDR2 YFSETQ. The CDR3 contains 14 residues. This clone was seen a single time. Its target is unknown. Clones were sequenced by immunoSEQ multiplex PCR, and TCRdb holds only the in-frame ones, with some missing. The top ten hold about 19% of the sample, which has about 82,000 clones, roughly 80% seen once. Study-wide results and caveats: Within adjacent lung there appeared a median 57 of the top 100 tumor clones.

V and J are TRBV5-1 and TRBJ2-7, with 7 bases aligning to TRBD2. Sequenced here: PBMCs, sampled before any cancer treatment. The clonotype was recovered from a man aged 35-75 years with stage II squamous cell lung carcinoma. CDR3 sequence (DNA): TGCGCCAGCACCCCAGCGGGATCAATCTACGAGCAGTACTTC. It is translated as CASTPAGSIYEQYF.